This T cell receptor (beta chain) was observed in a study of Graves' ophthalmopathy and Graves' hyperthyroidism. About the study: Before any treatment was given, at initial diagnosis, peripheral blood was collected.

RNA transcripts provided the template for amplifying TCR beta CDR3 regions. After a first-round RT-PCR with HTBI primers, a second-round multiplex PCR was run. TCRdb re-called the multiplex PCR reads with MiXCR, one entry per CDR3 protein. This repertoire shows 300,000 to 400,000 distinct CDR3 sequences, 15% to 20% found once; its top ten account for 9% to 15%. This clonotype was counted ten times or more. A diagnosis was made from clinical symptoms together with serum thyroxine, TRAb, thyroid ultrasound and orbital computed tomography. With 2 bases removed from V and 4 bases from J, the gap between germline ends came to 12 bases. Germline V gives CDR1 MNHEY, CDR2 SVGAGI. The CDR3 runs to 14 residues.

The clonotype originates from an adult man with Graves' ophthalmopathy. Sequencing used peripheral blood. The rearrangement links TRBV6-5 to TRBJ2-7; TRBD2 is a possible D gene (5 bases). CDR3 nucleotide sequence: TGTGCCAGCAGTTACCAGCGGCGAGGGTACGAGCAGTACTTC. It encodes CASSYQRRGYEQYF.